This T cell receptor beta chain was retrieved from a study of blood T cell repertoires in COVID-19. Repertoires were generated with immunoSEQ multiplex PCR, while TCRdb's copy carries only in-frame clones and drops some. The data contain 360,000 or so clones, more than 85% of them singletons. Sequenced sample: PBMCs or T cells enriched from blood (not recorded which). The receptor was derived from a woman aged 25-40 years who had recovered from COVID-19.

Here the CDR3 DNA reads TGTGCTAGTGGTTTGGTCCACTCTGGGGCCAACGTCCTGACTTTC. The encoded protein is CASGLVHSGANVLTF. The rearrangement uses TRBV12-5 and TRBJ2-6; no clear D. This CDR3 is built from 15 residues. CDR1 is LGHNT, CDR2 FRNRAP, per germline. The V end lost 0 bases, the J end lost 0 bases, and 3 bases lay between the germline ends.